The rows below give T cell receptor beta chains drawn from one sample of a study of follicular helper T cells after annual influenza vaccination. Data came from immunoSEQ multiplex PCR; TCRdb stores just in-frame clones and leaves some out. The sample carries roughly 7,300 clones, approximately 88% recorded once. This material consisted of CXCR5+ CD38- circulating T follicular helper cells from blood, taken 7 days after influenza vaccination. These receptors came from an adult who received the influenza vaccine. The CDR3 runs from the conserved cysteine through the conserved F or W. A D gene is named only where the DNA matches it firmly. Rows give clone size only sometimes, using once, few, many, or a class for an expanded clone.

clone_size j_call d_call v_call cdr3_aa cdr3_nt
once TRBJ2-5 - TRBV7-3 CASSAGTRSESQYF TGTGCCAGCAGCGCCGGGACTCGGTCAGAGTCCCAGTACTTC
- TRBJ1-4 - TRBV5-5 CASSSQAPGEKLFF TGTGCCAGCAGCTCCCAGGCTCCTGGCGAAAAACTGTTTTTT
- TRBJ1-5 - TRBV28 CASSYLGGQREQPQHF TGTGCCAGCAGTTACCTGGGAGGACAGCGGGAACAGCCCCAGCATTTT
- TRBJ1-2 TRBD1 TRBV5-1 CASRQTGDYGGYTF TGCGCCAGCAGACAGACAGGGGACTATGGTGGCTACACCTTC
- TRBJ2-1 - TRBV10-1 CASSGVRGLYNEQFF TGCGCCAGCAGTGGGGTGAGAGGGCTTTACAATGAGCAGTTCTTC
- TRBJ1-5 - TRBV18 CASSPGSGGVGNQPQHF TGTGCCAGCTCACCGGGATCAGGTGGCGTCGGCAATCAGCCCCAGCATTTT
- TRBJ1-5 TRBD1 TRBV29-1 CSVRGTGINQPQHF TGCAGCGTAAGAGGGACAGGGATCAATCAGCCCCAGCATTTT
- TRBJ2-3 TRBD1 TRBV7-6 CASSLETGGTTDTQYF TGTGCCAGCAGCTTAGAGACAGGGGGCACGACAGATACGCAGTATTTT
- TRBJ2-1 TRBD1 TRBV7-2 CASSHRQGLSYNEQFF TGTGCCAGCAGCCATAGACAGGGATTGAGCTACAATGAGCAGTTCTTC
- TRBJ2-5 - TRBV6-6 CASRYSPRGVETQYF TGTGCCAGCAGGTATTCCCCCAGGGGCGTGGAGACCCAGTACTTC
- TRBJ2-2 TRBD1 TRBV19 CASSMRTGSTGELFF TGTGCCAGTAGTATGCGGACAGGGAGCACCGGGGAGCTGTTTTTT
- TRBJ2-7 TRBD1 TRBV18 CASSPGTGDYEQYF TGTGCCAGCTCACCCGGGACAGGTGATTACGAGCAGTACTTC
- TRBJ1-1 - TRBV5-4 CASSLVSGNTEAFF TGTGCCAGCAGCTTGGTGAGTGGGAACACTGAAGCTTTCTTT
once TRBJ2-3 TRBD1 TRBV5-8 CASSSGTGGIDTQYF TGTGCCAGCAGTTCCGGGACAGGGGGCATAGATACGCAGTATTTT
- TRBJ1-2 - TRBV5-4 CASSLALREGYTF TGTGCCAGCAGCTTGGCCCTCAGGGAAGGCTACACCTTC
- TRBJ1-1 - TRBV7-1 CASSLEGGTEAFF TGTGCCAGCAGCTTAGAAGGGGGGACTGAAGCTTTCTTT
- TRBJ1-1 - TRBV9 CASSVVSGGPNTEAFF TGTGCCAGCAGCGTAGTTTCGGGGGGGCCGAACACTGAAGCTTTCTTT
- TRBJ1-4 TRBD1 TRBV28 CASSMTGVPEKLFF TGTGCCAGCAGTATGACAGGGGTACCCGAAAAACTGTTTTTT
- TRBJ1-5 - TRBV19 CASSITGRDHQPQHF TGTGCCAGTAGTATCACAGGACGGGACCATCAGCCCCAGCATTTT
- TRBJ1-5 - TRBV9 CASSVDGYSNQPQHF TGTGCCAGCAGCGTAGATGGATATAGCAATCAGCCCCAGCATTTT
- TRBJ2-5 - TRBV15 CATSRVGPQDRETQYF TGTGCCACCAGCAGAGTGGGTCCCCAGGATAGAGAGACCCAGTACTTC
- TRBJ1-3 - TRBV2 CASGINRDSGNTIYF TGTGCCAGCGGAATAAACAGGGACTCTGGAAACACCATATATTTT
- TRBJ1-1 - TRBV7-8 CASSSGGQLMNTEAFF TGTGCCAGCAGTTCAGGAGGGCAGCTCATGAACACTGAAGCTTTCTTT
- TRBJ2-2 - TRBV19 CASSIEGARTGELFF TGTGCCAGTAGTATAGAGGGGGCGCGAACCGGGGAGCTGTTTTTT
- TRBJ2-1 TRBD1 TRBV7-2 CASSDGDSNEQFF TGTGCCAGCAGCGACGGGGACAGTAACGAGCAGTTCTTC
- TRBJ1-1 - TRBV21-1 CASSKVPGQGATEAFF TGTGCCAGCAGCAAAGTACCGGGACAGGGAGCTACTGAAGCTTTCTTT
- TRBJ2-7 - TRBV9 CASSPTQGGTYEQYF TGTGCCAGCAGTCCGACCCAGGGGGGGACCTACGAGCAGTACTTC
- TRBJ1-1 - TRBV19 CASSSGQMNTEAFF TGTGCCAGTAGTTCAGGACAGATGAACACTGAAGCTTTCTTT
- TRBJ2-1 - TRBV11-2 CASSLFSQGLTHYNEQFF TGTGCCAGCAGCTTATTTTCACAGGGACTAACACATTACAATGAGCAGTTCTTC
- TRBJ2-1 TRBD2 TRBV16 CASSQLAGGGAYNEQFF TGTGCCAGCAGCCAACTAGCGGGAGGTGGCGCCTACAATGAGCAGTTCTTC
- TRBJ2-7 - TRBV30 CAWSGVVLYEQYF TGTGCCTGGAGTGGGGTCGTGCTCTACGAGCAGTACTTC
- TRBJ2-1 - TRBV5-1 CASSLEGGPGHNEQFF TGCGCCAGCAGCTTGGAAGGCGGCCCAGGCCACAATGAGCAGTTCTTC
once TRBJ2-2 - TRBV5-1 CASSFAAGRTGELFF TGCGCCAGCAGCTTTGCGGCGGGAAGAACCGGGGAGCTGTTTTTT
- TRBJ1-1 - TRBV28 CASSVVGGNTEAFF TGTGCCAGCAGTGTCGTGGGTGGGAACACTGAAGCTTTCTTT
- TRBJ2-3 TRBD1 TRBV6-1 CASRAGQVGADTQYF TGTGCCAGCAGGGCCGGACAGGTGGGAGCAGATACGCAGTATTTT
- TRBJ1-2 - TRBV18 CASSTSQRGLNYGYTF TGTGCCAGCTCAACGAGCCAAAGGGGTTTAAACTATGGCTACACCTTC
- TRBJ2-7 TRBD1 TRBV5-1 CASSLAGTGEYEQYF TGCGCCAGCAGCTTGGCCGGGACAGGGGAATATGAGCAGTACTTC